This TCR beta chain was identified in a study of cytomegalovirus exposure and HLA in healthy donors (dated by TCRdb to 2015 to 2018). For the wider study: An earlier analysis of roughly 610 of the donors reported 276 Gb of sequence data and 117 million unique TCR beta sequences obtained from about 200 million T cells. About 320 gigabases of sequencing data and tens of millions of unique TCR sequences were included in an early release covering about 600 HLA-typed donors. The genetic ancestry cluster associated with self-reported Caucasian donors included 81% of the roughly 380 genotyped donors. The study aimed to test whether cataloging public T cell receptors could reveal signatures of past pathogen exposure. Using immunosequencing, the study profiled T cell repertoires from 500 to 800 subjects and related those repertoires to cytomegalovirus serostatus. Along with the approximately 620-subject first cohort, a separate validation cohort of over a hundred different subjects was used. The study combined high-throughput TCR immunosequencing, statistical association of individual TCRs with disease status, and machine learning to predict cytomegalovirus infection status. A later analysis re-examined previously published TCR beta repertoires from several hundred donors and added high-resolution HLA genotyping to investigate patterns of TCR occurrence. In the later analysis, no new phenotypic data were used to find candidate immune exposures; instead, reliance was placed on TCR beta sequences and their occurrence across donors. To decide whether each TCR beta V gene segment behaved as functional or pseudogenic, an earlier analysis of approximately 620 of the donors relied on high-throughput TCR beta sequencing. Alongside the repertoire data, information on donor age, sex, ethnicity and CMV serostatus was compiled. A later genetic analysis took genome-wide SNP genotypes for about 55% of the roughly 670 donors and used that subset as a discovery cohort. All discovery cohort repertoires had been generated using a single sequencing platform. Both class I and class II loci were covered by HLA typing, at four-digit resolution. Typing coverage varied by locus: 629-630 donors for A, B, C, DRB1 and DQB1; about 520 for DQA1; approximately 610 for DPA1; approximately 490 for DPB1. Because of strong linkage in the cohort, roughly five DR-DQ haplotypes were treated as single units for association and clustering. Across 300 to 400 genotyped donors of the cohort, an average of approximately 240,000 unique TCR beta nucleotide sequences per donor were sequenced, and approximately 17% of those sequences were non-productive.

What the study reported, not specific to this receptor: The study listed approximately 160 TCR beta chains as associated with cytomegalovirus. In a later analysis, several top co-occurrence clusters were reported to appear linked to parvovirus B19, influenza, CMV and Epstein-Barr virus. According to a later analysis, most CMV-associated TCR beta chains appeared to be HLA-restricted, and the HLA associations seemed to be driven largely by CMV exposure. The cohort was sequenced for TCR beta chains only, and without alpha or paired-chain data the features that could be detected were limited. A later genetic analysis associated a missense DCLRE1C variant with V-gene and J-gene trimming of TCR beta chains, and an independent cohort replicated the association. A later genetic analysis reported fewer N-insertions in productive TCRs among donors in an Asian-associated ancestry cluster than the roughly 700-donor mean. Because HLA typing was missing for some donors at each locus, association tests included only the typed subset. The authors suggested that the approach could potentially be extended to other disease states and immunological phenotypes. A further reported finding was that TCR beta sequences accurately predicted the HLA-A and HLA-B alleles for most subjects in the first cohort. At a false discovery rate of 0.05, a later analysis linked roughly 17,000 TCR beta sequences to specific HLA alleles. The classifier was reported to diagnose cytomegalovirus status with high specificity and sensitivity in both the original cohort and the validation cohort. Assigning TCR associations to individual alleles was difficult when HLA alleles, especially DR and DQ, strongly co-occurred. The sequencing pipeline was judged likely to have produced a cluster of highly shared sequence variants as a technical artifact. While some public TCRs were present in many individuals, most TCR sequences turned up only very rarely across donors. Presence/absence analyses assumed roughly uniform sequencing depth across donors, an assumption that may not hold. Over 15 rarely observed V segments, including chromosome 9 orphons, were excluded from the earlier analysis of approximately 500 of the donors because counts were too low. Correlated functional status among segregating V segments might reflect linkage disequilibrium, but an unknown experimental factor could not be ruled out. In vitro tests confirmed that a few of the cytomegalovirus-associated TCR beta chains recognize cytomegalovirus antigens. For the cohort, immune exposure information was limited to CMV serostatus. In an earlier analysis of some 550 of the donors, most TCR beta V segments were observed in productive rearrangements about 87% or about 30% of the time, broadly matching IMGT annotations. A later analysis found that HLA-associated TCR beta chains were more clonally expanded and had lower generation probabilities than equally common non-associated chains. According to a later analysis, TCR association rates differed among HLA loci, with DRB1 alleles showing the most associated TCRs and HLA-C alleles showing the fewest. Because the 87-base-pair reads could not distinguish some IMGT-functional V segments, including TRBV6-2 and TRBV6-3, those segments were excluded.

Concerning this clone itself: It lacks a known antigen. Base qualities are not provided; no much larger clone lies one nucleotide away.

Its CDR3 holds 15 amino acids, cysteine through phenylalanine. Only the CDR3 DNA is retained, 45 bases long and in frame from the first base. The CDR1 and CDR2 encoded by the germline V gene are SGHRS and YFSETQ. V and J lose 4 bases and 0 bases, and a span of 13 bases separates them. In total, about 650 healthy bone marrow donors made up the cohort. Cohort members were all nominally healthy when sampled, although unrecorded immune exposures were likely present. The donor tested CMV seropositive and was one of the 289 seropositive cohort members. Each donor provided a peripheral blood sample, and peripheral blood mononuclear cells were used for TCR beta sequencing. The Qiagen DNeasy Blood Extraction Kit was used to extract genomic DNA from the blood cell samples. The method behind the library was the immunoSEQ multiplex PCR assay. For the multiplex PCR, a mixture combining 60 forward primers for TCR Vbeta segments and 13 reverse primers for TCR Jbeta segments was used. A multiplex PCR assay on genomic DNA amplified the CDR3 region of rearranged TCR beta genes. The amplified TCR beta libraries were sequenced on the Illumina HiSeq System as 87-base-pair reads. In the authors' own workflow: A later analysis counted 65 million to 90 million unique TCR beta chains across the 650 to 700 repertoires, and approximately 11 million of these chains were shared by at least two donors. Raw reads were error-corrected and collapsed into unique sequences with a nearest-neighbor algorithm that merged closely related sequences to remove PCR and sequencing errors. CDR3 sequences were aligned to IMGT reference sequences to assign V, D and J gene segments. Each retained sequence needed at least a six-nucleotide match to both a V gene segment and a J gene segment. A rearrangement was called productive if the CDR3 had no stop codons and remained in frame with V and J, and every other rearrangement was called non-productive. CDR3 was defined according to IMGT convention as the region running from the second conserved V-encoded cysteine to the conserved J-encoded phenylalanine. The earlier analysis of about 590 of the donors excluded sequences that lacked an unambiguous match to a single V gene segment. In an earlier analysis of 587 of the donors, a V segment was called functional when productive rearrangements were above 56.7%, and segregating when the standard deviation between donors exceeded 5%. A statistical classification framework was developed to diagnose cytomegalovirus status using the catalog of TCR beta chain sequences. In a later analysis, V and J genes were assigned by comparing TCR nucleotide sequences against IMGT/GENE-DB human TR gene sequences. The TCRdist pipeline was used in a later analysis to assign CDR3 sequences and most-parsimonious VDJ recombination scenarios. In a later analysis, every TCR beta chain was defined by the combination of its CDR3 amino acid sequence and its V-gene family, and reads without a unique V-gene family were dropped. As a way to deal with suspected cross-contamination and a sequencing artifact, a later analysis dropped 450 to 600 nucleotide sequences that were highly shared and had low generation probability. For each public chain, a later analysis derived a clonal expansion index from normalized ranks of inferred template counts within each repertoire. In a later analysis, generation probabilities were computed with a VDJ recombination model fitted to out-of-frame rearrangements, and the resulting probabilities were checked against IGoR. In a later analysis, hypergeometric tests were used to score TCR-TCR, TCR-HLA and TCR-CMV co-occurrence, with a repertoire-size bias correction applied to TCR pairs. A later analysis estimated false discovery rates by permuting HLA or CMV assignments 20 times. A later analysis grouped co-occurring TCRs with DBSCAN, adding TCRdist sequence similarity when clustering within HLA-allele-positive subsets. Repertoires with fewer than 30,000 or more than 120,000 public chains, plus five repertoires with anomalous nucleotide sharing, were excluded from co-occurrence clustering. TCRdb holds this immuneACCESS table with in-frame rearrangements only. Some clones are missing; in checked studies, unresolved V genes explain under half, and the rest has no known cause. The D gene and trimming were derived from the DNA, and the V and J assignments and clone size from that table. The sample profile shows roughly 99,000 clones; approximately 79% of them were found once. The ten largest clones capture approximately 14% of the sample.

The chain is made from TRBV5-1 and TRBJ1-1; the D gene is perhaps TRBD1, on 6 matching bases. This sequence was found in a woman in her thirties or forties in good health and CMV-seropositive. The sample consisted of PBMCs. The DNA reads TGCGCCAGCAGCCCGAGGTCAGGGGTGAACACTGAAGCTTTCTTT. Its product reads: CASSPRSGVNTEAFF. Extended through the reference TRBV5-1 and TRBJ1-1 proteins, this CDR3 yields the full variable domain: KAGVTQTPRYLIKTRGQQVTLSCSPISGHRSVSWYQQTPGQGLQFLFEYFSETQRNKGNFPGRFSGRQFSNSRSEMNVSTLELGDSALYLCASSPRSGVNTEAFFGQGTRLTVV.